The T cell receptor (beta chain) under discussion was sequenced for a study of blood T cell repertoires in COVID-19. Study as a whole: Spain, Italy and the United States supplied samples that represented acute and convalescent COVID-19. PBMCs, B-cell-depleted T cells, or T cells were the source of the cDNA or gDNA that made up the material.

In the original processing: Reference gene primer amplification in the assay estimated nucleated cell counts. Produced via immunoSEQ multiplex PCR; TCRdb's table is partial and in-frame only. The V and J calls and clone size were taken over from that table, and D and trimming were inferred from the DNA. The data contain roughly 38,000 clones, 70% to 90% of them singletons. The sequence was obtained from a man between 50 and 59 years old in a cohort sampled during active COVID-19. Material for sequencing was peripheral blood.

The CDR3 DNA sequence: TGTGCCAGCGGGAGGCGATCTAGCACAGATACGCAGTATTTT. Amino acids: CASGRRSSTDTQYF. The chain carries TRBV4-2 and TRBJ2-3, with a tentative D call TRBD2 (6 bases). V was clipped by 8 bases and J by 0 bases, with 12 bases between them. The CDR3 length is 14 residues. Germline V gene lookup returns CDR1 LGHNA and CDR2 YNFKEQ.